This entry concerns a single T cell receptor beta chain. Study members were between about 18 and 95 years old and lived in 25 or so US regions. This specimen belongs to a study of blood T cell repertoires in COVID-19. V gave up 1 base and J gave up 0 bases; unmatched junction bases: 0. Germline-derived CDR1 and CDR2 are SGHTA and FQGNSA. The CDR3 contains 16 residues. The data were produced by immunoSEQ multiplex PCR, yet TCRdb's version contains in-frame clones alone and is incomplete. The table has roughly 180,000 clones, roughly four fifths seen once. The chain has TRBV7-2 and TRBJ2-1; 10 bases map to TRBD2. Sequenced: PBMCs or T cells enriched from blood (not recorded which). The TCR originated in a man aged 35 to 55 who had recovered from COVID-19. The DNA for the CDR3 is TGTGCCAGCAGCTTAGGACTAGCGGGCTCCTACAATGAGCAGTTCTTC. Translation: CASSLGLAGSYNEQFF.